This record covers a single TCR beta chain. As yet, its antigen is unknown. The data belong to a study of T cell responses to AZD1222 COVID-19 vaccine. Findings and caveats of the study: A mostly white British donor set with more females was recruited, and clonal diversity was possibly underestimated. Spike-specific TCRs gained breadth and depth after people received two AZD1222 doses.

Only in-frame clones appear in the TCRdb table, and some are missing; sequencing was by immunoSEQ multiplex PCR. The repertoire consists of 120,000 to 150,000 clones, with roughly 88% occurring once and the leading ten covering under 5.5%. Sequencing was performed on peripheral blood, taken 28 days after the second dose of the MenACWY control vaccine. The receptor was derived from an adult who received the MenACWY meningococcal vaccine as a control.

CDR3 DNA: TGTGCCAGCAGTACTCCGGGACAGCAGTCGCAGTATTTT. Translating it yields CASSTPGQQSQYF. The genes are TRBV28 and TRBJ2-3; 7 bases align to TRBD1. The V and J ends lost 5 bases and 10 bases, in that order; junction bases with no gene match: 9. The CDR3 covers 13 residues. The germline gives CDR1 MDHEN, CDR2 SYDVKM.